Listed below are T cell receptor beta chains from one sample, sequenced in a study of technical replicates of blood from several donors. Clones were read by immunoSEQ multiplex PCR, and TCRdb kept only the in-frame ones, dropping some. This sample has around 68,000 clones, with around 91% found just once. Material: T cells isolated from PBMCs. Every receptor here comes from a human donor in good health. Some clones in this sample may be carry-over from other donors' samples. The CDR3 runs from the conserved cysteine through the conserved F or W. D genes are given only for firm matches. The size field is filled for only some rows; it gives once, few, many or a size class.

abundance: once; j_gene: TRBJ2-2; d_gene: .; v_gene: TRBV29-1; CDR3aa: CSIQLPNTGELFF; CDR3nt: TGCAGCATACAGCTACCTAACACCGGGGAGCTGTTTTTT
abundance: .; j_gene: TRBJ2-5; d_gene: TRBD2; v_gene: TRBV5-4; CDR3aa: CASTPGGLSAQYF; CDR3nt: TGTGCCAGCACCCCCGGGGGGTTGTCGGCCCAGTACTTC
abundance: few; j_gene: TRBJ1-1; d_gene: .; v_gene: TRBV6-1; CDR3aa: CASRGYTSNAFF; CDR3nt: TGTGCCAGCAGGGGCTATACTAGCAATGCTTTCTTT
abundance: .; j_gene: TRBJ2-7; d_gene: TRBD2; v_gene: TRBV6-5; CDR3aa: CASSLQREGRYEQYF; CDR3nt: TGTGCCAGCAGCCTGCAGCGGGAGGGCCGGTACGAGCAGTACTTC
abundance: .; j_gene: TRBJ2-7; d_gene: TRBD1; v_gene: TRBV2; CDR3aa: CASSGTGNYEQYF; CDR3nt: TGTGCCAGCAGTGGGACAGGAAACTACGAGCAGTACTTC
abundance: .; j_gene: TRBJ2-1; d_gene: TRBD2; v_gene: TRBV5-1; CDR3aa: CASSRPIAGVSYNEQFF; CDR3nt: TGCGCCAGCAGCCGACCGATAGCGGGGGTCTCCTACAATGAGCAGTTCTTC
abundance: .; j_gene: TRBJ1-3; d_gene: TRBD1; v_gene: TRBV9; CDR3aa: CASSRDRSGNTIYF; CDR3nt: TGTGCCAGCAGCAGGGACAGGTCTGGAAACACCATATATTTT
abundance: .; j_gene: TRBJ1-1; d_gene: .; v_gene: TRBV18; CDR3aa: CASSPPLNMNTEAFF; CDR3nt: TGTGCCAGCTCACCACCCCTTAACATGAACACTGAAGCTTTCTTT
abundance: .; j_gene: TRBJ1-4; d_gene: .; v_gene: TRBV27; CDR3aa: CASSLRATNEKLFF; CDR3nt: TGTGCCAGCAGTTTGCGGGCAACTAATGAAAAACTGTTTTTT
abundance: .; j_gene: TRBJ2-2; d_gene: TRBD2; v_gene: TRBV5-1; CDR3aa: CASSFSGSGTGELFF; CDR3nt: TGCGCCAGCAGCTTTAGCGGGAGTGGTACCGGGGAGCTGTTTTTT
abundance: .; j_gene: TRBJ2-7; d_gene: .; v_gene: TRBV5-4; CDR3aa: CASSPVPGTYEQYF; CDR3nt: TGTGCCAGCAGCCCCGTCCCGGGAACCTACGAGCAGTACTTC
abundance: .; j_gene: TRBJ1-1; d_gene: .; v_gene: TRBV30; CDR3aa: CAWSVRVTEAFF; CDR3nt: TGTGCCTGGAGTGTACGGGTCACTGAAGCTTTCTTT
abundance: .; j_gene: TRBJ2-6; d_gene: TRBD1; v_gene: TRBV7-9; CDR3aa: CASSLRTGGLGANVLTF; CDR3nt: TGTGCCAGCAGCTTACGGACAGGGGGCCTTGGGGCCAACGTCCTGACTTTC
abundance: .; j_gene: TRBJ1-1; d_gene: .; v_gene: TRBV5-1; CDR3aa: CASSPGGGTTEAFF; CDR3nt: TGCGCCAGCAGCCCTGGCGGGGGGACCACTGAAGCTTTCTTT
abundance: .; j_gene: TRBJ2-5; d_gene: TRBD1; v_gene: TRBV28; CDR3aa: CASGTGLETQYF; CDR3nt: TGTGCCAGCGGGACAGGGTTGGAGACCCAGTACTTC
abundance: .; j_gene: TRBJ2-3; d_gene: .; v_gene: TRBV15; CDR3aa: CATSRGSRGEDTQYF; CDR3nt: TGTGCCACCAGCAGAGGGTCCAGGGGGGAAGATACGCAGTATTTT
abundance: .; j_gene: TRBJ2-4; d_gene: .; v_gene: TRBV5-1; CDR3aa: CASSLEGGENIQYF; CDR3nt: TGCGCCAGCAGCTTAGAAGGGGGGGAAAACATTCAGTACTTC
abundance: .; j_gene: TRBJ2-3; d_gene: TRBD2; v_gene: TRBV6-5; CDR3aa: CASSTSGGTDTQYF; CDR3nt: TGTGCCAGCAGTACTAGCGGGGGCACAGATACGCAGTATTTT
abundance: .; j_gene: TRBJ1-6; d_gene: .; v_gene: TRBV11-2; CDR3aa: CASSPRGGGRFHF; CDR3nt: TGTGCCAGCAGCCCCCGTGGGGGGGGGCGATTCCACTTT
abundance: .; j_gene: TRBJ2-1; d_gene: .; v_gene: TRBV5-1; CDR3aa: CASSLSSYGVRNEQFF; CDR3nt: TGCGCCAGCAGCTTGTCTTCGTACGGGGTACGGAATGAGCAGTTCTTC
abundance: .; j_gene: TRBJ1-1; d_gene: .; v_gene: TRBV19; CDR3aa: CASSIIGAHTEAFF; CDR3nt: TGTGCCAGTAGTATTATCGGAGCCCACACTGAAGCTTTCTTT
abundance: few; j_gene: TRBJ1-1; d_gene: .; v_gene: TRBV20-1; CDR3aa: CSASPNTEAFF; CDR3nt: TGCAGTGCTAGCCCTAACACTGAAGCTTTCTTT